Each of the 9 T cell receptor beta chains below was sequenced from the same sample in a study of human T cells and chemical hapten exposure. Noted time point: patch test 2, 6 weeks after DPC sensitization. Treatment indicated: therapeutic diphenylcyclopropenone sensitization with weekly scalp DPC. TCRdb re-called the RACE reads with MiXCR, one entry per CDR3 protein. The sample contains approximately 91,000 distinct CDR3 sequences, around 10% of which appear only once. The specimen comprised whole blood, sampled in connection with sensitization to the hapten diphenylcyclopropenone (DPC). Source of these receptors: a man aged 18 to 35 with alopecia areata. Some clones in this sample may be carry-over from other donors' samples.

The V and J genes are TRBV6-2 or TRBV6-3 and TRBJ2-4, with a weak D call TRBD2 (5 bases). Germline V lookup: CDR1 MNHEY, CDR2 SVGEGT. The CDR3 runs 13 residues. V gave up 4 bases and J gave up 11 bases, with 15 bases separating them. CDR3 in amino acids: CASSSADWLVQYF. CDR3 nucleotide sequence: TGTGCCAGCAGTTCCGCGGACTGGCTCGTTCAGTACTTC.

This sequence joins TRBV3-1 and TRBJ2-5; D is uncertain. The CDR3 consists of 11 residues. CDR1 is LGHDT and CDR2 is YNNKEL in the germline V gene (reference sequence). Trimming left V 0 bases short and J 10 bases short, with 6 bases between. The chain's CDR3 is CASSQDMDQYF. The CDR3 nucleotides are TGTGCCAGCAGCCAAGATATGGACCAGTACTTC.

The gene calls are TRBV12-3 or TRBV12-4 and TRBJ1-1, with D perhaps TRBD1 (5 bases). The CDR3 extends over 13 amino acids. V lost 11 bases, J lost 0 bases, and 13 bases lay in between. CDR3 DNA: TGTGCCGTTGAGGGGACGGTGAACACTGAAGCTTTCTTT. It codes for CAVEGTVNTEAFF.

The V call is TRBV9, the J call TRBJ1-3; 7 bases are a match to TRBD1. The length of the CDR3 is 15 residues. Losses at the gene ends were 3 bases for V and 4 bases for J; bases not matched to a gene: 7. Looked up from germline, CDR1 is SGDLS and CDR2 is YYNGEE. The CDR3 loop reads CASSGELDRGNTIYF. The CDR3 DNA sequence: TGTGCCAGCAGCGGAGAATTGGACAGGGGAAACACCATATATTTT.

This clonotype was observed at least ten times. This chain's CDR3 is CASSLARLRSTDTQYF. CDR3 bases: TGTGCCAGCAGCTTGGCCCGCTTGCGGAGCACAGATACGCAGTATTTT. V and J are TRBV7-9 and TRBJ2-3; the D is unclear. The CDR3 has 16 amino acids. The germline CDR1 and CDR2 sequences are SEHNR and FQNEAQ (reference sequence). V lost 3 bases and J lost 0, with 13 bases in between.

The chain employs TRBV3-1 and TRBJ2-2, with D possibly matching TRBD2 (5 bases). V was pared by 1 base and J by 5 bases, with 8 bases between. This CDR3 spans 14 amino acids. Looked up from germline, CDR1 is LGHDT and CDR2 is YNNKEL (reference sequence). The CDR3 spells CASSQGPGTGELFF. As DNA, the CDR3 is TGTGCCAGCAGCCAAGGTCCGGGAACCGGGGAGCTGTTTTTT.

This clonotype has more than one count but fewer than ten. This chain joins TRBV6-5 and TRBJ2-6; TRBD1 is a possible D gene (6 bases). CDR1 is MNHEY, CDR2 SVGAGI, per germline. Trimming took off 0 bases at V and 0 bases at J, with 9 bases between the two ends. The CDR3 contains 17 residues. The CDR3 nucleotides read TGTGCCAGCAGTTACTCCGGGACAACCTCTGGGGCCAACGTCCTGACTTTC. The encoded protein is CASSYSGTTSGANVLTF.

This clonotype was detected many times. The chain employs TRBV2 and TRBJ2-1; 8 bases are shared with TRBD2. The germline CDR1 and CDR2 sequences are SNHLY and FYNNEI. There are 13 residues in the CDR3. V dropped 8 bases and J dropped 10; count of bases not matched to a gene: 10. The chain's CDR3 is CASEAGTSMEQFF. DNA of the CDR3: TGTGCCAGCGAGGCCGGGACTAGTATGGAGCAGTTCTTC.

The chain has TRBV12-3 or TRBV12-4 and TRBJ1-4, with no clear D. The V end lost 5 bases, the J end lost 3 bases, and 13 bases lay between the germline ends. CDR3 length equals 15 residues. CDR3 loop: CASSGGGKANEKLFF. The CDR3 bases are TGTGCCAGCAGTGGTGGAGGGAAGGCTAATGAAAAACTGTTTTTT.